The 24 T cell receptor beta chains below come from one sample, sequenced in a study of blood T cell repertoires in COVID-19. Using immunoSEQ multiplex PCR, the repertoire was profiled, and TCRdb retains in-frame clones only, with some absent. The data contain around 310,000 clones, around 90% of them singletons. Sequenced input: peripheral blood. All receptors derive from a woman in her thirties or forties with COVID-19, enrolled during active disease.

The rearrangement joins TRBV18 to TRBJ1-2, with D possibly matching TRBD1 (5 bases). The CDR3 has 14 amino acids. V lost 10 bases and J lost 5, with 20 bases in between. CDR1 is KGHSH and CDR2 is LQKENI in the germline V gene. The CDR3 protein is CATQAVGVTYGYTF. CDR3 DNA: TGTGCCACACAGGCTGTAGGGGTGACTTATGGCTACACCTTC.

The chain uses TRBV7-2 and TRBJ1-2, with 8 bases aligning to TRBD1. Germline CDR1 reads SGHTA; CDR2 reads FQGNSA. V lost 4 bases, J lost 2 bases, and 3 bases stayed unmatched. This CDR3 is 14 amino acids long. The CDR3 DNA reads as TGTGCCAGCAGCTCACGACAGGGGAACTATGGCTACACCTTC. Amino acids: CASSSRQGNYGYTF. Looking up the rest from reference TRBV7-2 and TRBJ1-2 gives the full variable domain: GAGVSQSPSNKVTEKGKDVELRCDPISGHTALYWYRQSLGQGLEFLIYFQGNSAPDKSGLPSDRFSAERTGGSVSTLTIQRTQQEDSAVYLCASSSRQGNYGYTFGSGTRLTVV.

The chain has TRBV7-3 and TRBJ1-2; 7 nucleotides line up with TRBD1. From germline, CDR1 is SGHTA and CDR2 FQGTGA. With V trimmed by 5 bases and J by 4 bases, 7 bases remained unmatched. The CDR3 sequence is 14 residues long. In DNA, the CDR3 is TGTGCCAGCAGCCCTGGACAGGAAACCTATGGCTACACCTTC. Translating it yields CASSPGQETYGYTF.

V usage is TRBV7-9 and J usage is TRBJ1-5, with D perhaps matching TRBD1 (6 bases). Germline CDR1 is SEHNR and CDR2 is FQNEAQ (reference sequence). Trimming left V 0 bases short and J 7 bases short, with 13 bases between. There are 15 residues in the CDR3. The CDR3 nucleotides read TGTGCCAGCAGCTTAGCGGGGGCCGGGGGGCAGCCCCAGCATTTT. It specifies CASSLAGAGGQPQHF.

The rearrangement uses TRBV14 and TRBJ2-5; 9 bases match TRBD2. Germline V lookup: CDR1 SGHDN, CDR2 FVKESK. CDR3 length: 16 residues. The junction had 10 bases not matched to a gene; V was cut back by 3 bases and J by 5 bases. The CDR3 bases are TGTGCCAGCAGCCACGGACTAGCGTTATTACAGGAGACCCAGTACTTC. It specifies CASSHGLALLQETQYF. Drawing the rest from reference TRBV14 and TRBJ2-5, the complete variable domain is EAGVTQFPSHSVIEKGQTVTLRCDPISGHDNLYWYRRVMGKEIKFLLHFVKESKQDESGMPNNRFLAERTGGTYSTLKVQPAELEDSGVYFCASSHGLALLQETQYFGPGTRLLVL.

V is TRBV7-2 and J is TRBJ1-4; the D is unclear. The CDR3 totals 16 residues. V was cut by 1 base and J by 4 bases, with 13 bases left in between. In germline, CDR1 is SGHTA, CDR2 FQGNSA. The CDR3, as DNA: TGTGCCAGCAGCTTAGGAAGATTAGTTAGTAATGAAAAACTGTTTTTT. Translated: CASSLGRLVSNEKLFF.

CDR3 region: CSASRGGETQYF. The CDR3 DNA follows: TGCAGTGCTAGTCGGGGGGGGGAGACCCAGTACTTC. This chain links TRBV20-1 with TRBJ2-5, with 8 bases aligning to TRBD2. Germline V gene data show CDR1 as DFQATT and CDR2 as SNEGSKA (reference sequence). V gave up 3 bases and J gave up 5 bases; unmatched junction bases: 2. The CDR3 contains 12 residues.

This chain links TRBV19 with TRBJ1-6; D possibly corresponds to TRBD1 (5 bases). Germline V CDR1 and CDR2: LNHDA, SQIVND (reference sequence). The CDR3 spans 14 residues. The V end was cut by 5 bases, the J end by 8 bases, with 13 bases between. CDR3 nucleotide sequence: TGTGCCAGTAGTTACAGGATTGGAGATTCACCCCTCCACTTT. It codes for CASSYRIGDSPLHF.

The V and J genes are TRBV6-6 and TRBJ1-1, with 7 bases that match TRBD1. CDR1 and CDR2 from the germline V gene are MNHNY and SVGAGI (reference sequence). CDR3 length equals 14 residues. V lost 5 bases, J lost 2 bases, and 5 bases stayed unmatched. DNA of the CDR3: TGTGCCAGCAGTCAGAGACAGGGAAACACTGAAGCTTTCTTT. Protein: CASSQRQGNTEAFF.

This clone was observed a few times. This chain joins TRBV15 and TRBJ2-7; possibly TRBD1 for D (6 bases). CDR1 is LNHNV and CDR2 is YYDKDF in the germline V gene (reference sequence). Trimming removed 4 bases from V and 0 bases from J, with 10 bases in between. The CDR3 totals 14 residues. CDR3 sequence: CATSKGDVSYEQYF. CDR3 sequence (DNA): TGTGCCACCAGCAAGGGGGACGTCTCCTACGAGCAGTACTTC.

This clone appeared once. V and J are TRBV12-3 or TRBV12-4 and TRBJ1-2; TRBD1 matches at 8 bases. This CDR3 has 13 amino acids. After removal of 6 bases from V and 4 bases from J, the junction contained 4 bases not matched to a gene. CDR3 in DNA: TGTGCCAGCAGCCAGGGACAGGCCTATGGCTACACCTTC. Translated: CASSQGQAYGYTF.

The J gene is TRBJ1-3, the V gene TRBV9; 7 bases map to TRBD1. The V gene end was trimmed by 0 bases and the J gene end by 3 bases; junction bases not matched to a gene: 9. The V gene's germline CDR1 is SGDLS and CDR2 YYNGEE. This CDR3 has 17 residues. Written as DNA, the CDR3 is TGTGCCAGCAGCGTAGAGGGACAGAGGGCTATTGGAAACACCATATATTTT. As protein: CASSVEGQRAIGNTIYF.

This clone appeared a few times. This chain connects TRBV7-2 to TRBJ1-4; 7 positions match TRBD1. Per the germline V gene, CDR1 is SGHTA and CDR2 is FQGNSA. Trimming cost V 1 base and J 7 bases; bases outside gene matches: 3. The CDR3 has 14 amino acids. DNA for the CDR3: TGTGCCAGCAGCTTAGGAGGGGGCGGTGAAAAACTGTTTTTT. Translating gives CASSLGGGGEKLFF.

This clone has a single count. CDR3 DNA sequence: TGCAGTGCTAGTGTGGGGGGATACCAAGAGACCCAGTACTTC. This codes for CSASVGGYQETQYF. The chain is built from TRBV20-1 and TRBJ2-5; weak D call: TRBD2 (6 bases). This CDR3 spans 14 amino acids. The V gene lost 3 bases and the J gene lost 0 bases, with 11 bases spanning the gap. The germline V gene has CDR1 DFQATT and CDR2 SNEGSKA (reference sequence).

This chain joins TRBV19 and TRBJ1-2, with D possibly being TRBD1 (5 bases). The CDR3 covers 11 residues. Trimming stripped 6 bases from V and 9 bases from J, with 11 bases between. The germline gives CDR1 LNHDA, CDR2 SQIVND (reference sequence). The CDR3 protein is CASSSRASYTF. CDR3 sequence (DNA): TGTGCCAGTAGCTCCAGGGCGAGCTACACCTTC.

The chain couples TRBV7-9 to TRBJ1-6; D may be TRBD1 (6 bases). The V end lost 5 bases, the J end lost 8 bases, and 10 bases lay between the germline ends. The length of the CDR3 is 13 residues. CDR1 is SEHNR and CDR2 is FQNEAQ in the germline V gene (reference sequence). The CDR3: CASSSSGDSPLHF. CDR3 bases: TGTGCCAGCAGCAGCTCAGGGGATTCACCCCTCCACTTT.

The chain uses TRBV7-2 and TRBJ2-7, with 7 bases matching TRBD1. With V trimmed by 6 bases and J by 2 bases, 16 bases remained unmatched. Germline CDR1 is SGHTA and CDR2 is FQGNSA. CDR3 length: 17 amino acids. CDR3 DNA: TGTGCCAGCAGTCACCTTATTAGTCAGGGGGTAGCCTACGAGCAGTACTTC. Protein sequence: CASSHLISQGVAYEQYF.

This chain joins TRBV19 and TRBJ1-5; D is perhaps TRBD1 (6 bases). Germline values: CDR1 LNHDA, CDR2 SQIVND (reference sequence). Trimming cost V 4 bases and J 6 bases, with 16 bases left between them. CDR3 size: 15 residues. DNA for the CDR3: TGTGCCAGTAGTACTAACAGGGTAGTTGGTCAGCCCCAGCATTTT. Translating it yields CASSTNRVVGQPQHF.

This rearrangement joins TRBV9 to TRBJ2-7; D is ambiguous. Looked up from germline, CDR1 is SGDLS and CDR2 is YYNGEE. Trimming removed 5 bases from V and 7 bases from J, with 19 bases in between. The CDR3 has 14 residues. As DNA, the CDR3 is TGTGCCAGCAGTTCCACTCGGGTCTTCGGGGAGCAGTACTTC. Protein: CASSSTRVFGEQYF.

In this sample, this clone turned up a few times. The chain carries TRBV6-2 or TRBV6-3 and TRBJ1-5, with D possibly being TRBD1 (6 bases). CDR3 length: 13 residues. V was cut by 5 bases and J by 5 bases, with 10 bases left in between. The V gene's germline CDR1 is MNHEY and CDR2 SVGEGT. DNA for the CDR3: TGTGCCAGCAGTCAGGACAGCTATCAGCCCCAGCATTTT. Protein: CASSQDSYQPQHF.

The V gene is TRBV15, the J gene TRBJ2-1; the match to TRBD2 covers 7 bases. Germline assignment: CDR1 LNHNV and CDR2 YYDKDF (reference sequence). The CDR3 is made up of 14 amino acids. The J segment lost 6 bases and the V segment lost 5 bases, leaving 7 bases of the junction unmatched. CDR3: CATSSPGTTNEQFF. The CDR3 nucleotides are TGTGCCACCAGCTCCCCCGGGACTACCAATGAGCAGTTCTTC.

This sequence joins TRBV12-3 or TRBV12-4 and TRBJ1-2, with no clear D. There are 12 residues in the CDR3. V lost 4 bases and J lost 8, with 11 bases in between. The CDR3 DNA sequence: TGTGCCAGCAGTTCAGGAACGATGGGCTACACCTTC. Translated, it gives CASSSGTMGYTF.

This clone was found once. V gene TRBV19 combines with J gene TRBJ2-3, with 9 nucleotides matching TRBD1. CDR3 length equals 17 residues. Unmatched junction bases numbered 10, after V lost 5 bases and J lost 1 base. In germline, CDR1 is LNHDA, CDR2 SQIVND (reference sequence). CDR3 in amino acids: CASSVTGQGLRTDTQYF. The CDR3 coding sequence is TGTGCCAGTAGTGTGACAGGACAGGGGTTACGCACAGATACGCAGTATTTT. The whole variable domain, filled in from reference TRBV19 and TRBJ2-3, reads DGGITQSPKYLFRKEGQNVTLSCEQNLNHDAMYWYRQDPGQGLRLIYYSQIVNDFQKGDIAEGYSVSREKKESFPLTVTSAQKNPTAFYLCASSVTGQGLRTDTQYFGPGTRLTVL.

The gene calls are TRBV18 and TRBJ1-1; 7 bases align to TRBD1. The CDR3 is made up of 16 amino acids. Germline loops: CDR1 KGHSH, CDR2 LQKENI. The V segment lost 3 bases and the J segment 1 base; nucleotides outside the gene matches: 8. CDR3 bases: TGTGCCAGCTCACCGTTCCTGGGACAGAAGAACACTGAAGCTTTCTTT. Protein: CASSPFLGQKNTEAFF.